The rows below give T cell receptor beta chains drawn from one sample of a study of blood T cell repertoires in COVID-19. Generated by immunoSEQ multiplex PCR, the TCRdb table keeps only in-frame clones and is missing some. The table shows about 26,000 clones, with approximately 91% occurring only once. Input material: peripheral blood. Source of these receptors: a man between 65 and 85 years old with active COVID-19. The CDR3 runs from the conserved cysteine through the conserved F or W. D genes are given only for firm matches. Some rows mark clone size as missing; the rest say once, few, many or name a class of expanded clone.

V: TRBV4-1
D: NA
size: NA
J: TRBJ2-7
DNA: TGCGCCAGCAGCAAACCGGGGACCTACGAGCAGTACTTC
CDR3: CASSKPGTYEQYF

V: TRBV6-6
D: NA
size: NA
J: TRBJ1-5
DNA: TGTGCCAGCAGTCCTCAGACAGTGCATAGCAATCAGCCCCAGCATTTT
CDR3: CASSPQTVHSNQPQHF

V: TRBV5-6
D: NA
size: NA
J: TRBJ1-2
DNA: TGTGCCAGCAGCTTGTTCGGTACGGCGACTATTCGCTACACCTTC
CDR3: CASSLFGTATIRYTF

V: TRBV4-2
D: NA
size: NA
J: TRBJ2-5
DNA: TGTGCCAGCAGCCAAACTAGATCAGAGACCCAGTACTTC
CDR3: CASSQTRSETQYF

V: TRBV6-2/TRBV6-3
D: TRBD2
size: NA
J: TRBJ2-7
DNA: TGTGCCAGCAGTTACTCGGTTGCGGGGGAACCGGGACTAGCGGTCTACGAGCAGTACTTC
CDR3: CASSYSVAGEPGLAVYEQYF

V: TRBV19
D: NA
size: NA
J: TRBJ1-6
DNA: TGTGCCAGTAGTATGAGGAATTCACCCCTCCACTTT
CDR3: CASSMRNSPLHF

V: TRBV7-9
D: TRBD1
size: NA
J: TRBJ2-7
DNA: TGTGCCAGCAGCTTAGGCCGGGACAGGGGACGCGAGCAGTACTTC
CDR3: CASSLGRDRGREQYF

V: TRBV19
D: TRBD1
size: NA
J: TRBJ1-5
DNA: TGTGCCAGTAGTGGAGGGACAGTCTTTTTGAGTCAGCCCCAGCATTTT
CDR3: CASSGGTVFLSQPQHF

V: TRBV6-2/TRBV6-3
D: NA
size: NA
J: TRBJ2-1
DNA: TGTGCCAGCAGTCTCGGGGATGAGCAGTTCTTC
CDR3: CASSLGDEQFF

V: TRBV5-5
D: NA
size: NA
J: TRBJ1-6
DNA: TGTGCCAGCAGCGTCACGTGGGGGGAAAATTCACCCCTCCACTTT
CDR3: CASSVTWGENSPLHF

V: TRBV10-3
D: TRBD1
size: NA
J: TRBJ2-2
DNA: TGTGCCATCAGTGGGCGACTCCCAGGACAGGGCCTGTCCCCTCCGGGAACCGGGGAGCTGTTTTTT
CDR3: CAISGRLPGQGLSPPGTGELFF

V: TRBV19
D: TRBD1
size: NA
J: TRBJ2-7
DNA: TGTGCCAGCCAAGAGGTGGGGACAGGGGGATACGAGCAGTACTTC
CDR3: CASQEVGTGGYEQYF

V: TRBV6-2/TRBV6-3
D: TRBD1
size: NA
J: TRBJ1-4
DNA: TGTGCCAGCAGTTACGTTCGGGACAGCCCCAATGAAAAACTGTTTTTT
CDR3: CASSYVRDSPNEKLFF

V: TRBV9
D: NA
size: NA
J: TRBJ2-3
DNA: TGTGCCAGCACCCTAGGTAGCGCAGATACGCAGTATTTT
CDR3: CASTLGSADTQYF

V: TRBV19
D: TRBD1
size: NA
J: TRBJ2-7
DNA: TGTGCCAGTAGTCCGTCGAGGGGGCCAATCTCCTACGAGCAGTACTTC
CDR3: CASSPSRGPISYEQYF

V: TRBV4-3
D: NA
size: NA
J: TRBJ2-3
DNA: TGCGCCAGCAGCCAAGGGCCGTATTCCTCTAGCACAGATACGCAGTATTTT
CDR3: CASSQGPYSSSTDTQYF

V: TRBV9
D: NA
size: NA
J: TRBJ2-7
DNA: TGTGCCAGCAGCGTAGGCCCCGGCGGGGTTTACGAGCAGTACTTC
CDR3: CASSVGPGGVYEQYF

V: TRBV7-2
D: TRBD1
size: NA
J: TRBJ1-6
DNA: TGTGCCAGCAGCTCCGGGACAGGGTCGCGTTCACCCCTCCACTTT
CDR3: CASSSGTGSRSPLHF

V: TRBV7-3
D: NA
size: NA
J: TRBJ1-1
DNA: TGTGCCAGCAGCTTAAGTCCTTCTTACACTGAAGCTTTCTTT
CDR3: CASSLSPSYTEAFF

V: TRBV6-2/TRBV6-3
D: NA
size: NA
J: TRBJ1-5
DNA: TGTGCCAGCAGCAAGGGGAGGCGTCAGCCCCAGCATTTT
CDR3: CASSKGRRQPQHF

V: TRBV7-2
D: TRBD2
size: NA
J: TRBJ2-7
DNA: TGTGCCAGCAGCTTCGGACTAGCGGGGGCCATAATAACCTACGAGCAGTACTTC
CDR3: CASSFGLAGAIITYEQYF

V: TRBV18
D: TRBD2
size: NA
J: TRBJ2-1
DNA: TGTGCCAGCTCACCAGCTCAGGGAGGGCCCTACAATGAGCAGTTCTTC
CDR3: CASSPAQGGPYNEQFF

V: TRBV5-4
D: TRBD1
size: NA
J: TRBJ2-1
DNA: TGTGCCAGCAGCCGATCGGGACAGGGGGCTAATGAGCAGTTCTTC
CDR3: CASSRSGQGANEQFF

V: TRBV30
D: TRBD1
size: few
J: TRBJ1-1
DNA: TGTGCCTCTTACAGGGGAACCTTGAACACTGAAGCTTTCTTT
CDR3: CASYRGTLNTEAFF